The rows below give T cell receptor beta chains drawn from one sample of a study of blood T cell repertoires in COVID-19. The repertoire was sequenced with immunoSEQ multiplex PCR; TCRdb's copy has only in-frame clones and lacks some. The table lists more than 250,000 clones, roughly 84% of them singletons, with 1% in the top ten. Sequenced sample: peripheral blood. The receptors come from a man aged 45-65 years with active or convalescent COVID-19. The CDR3 runs from the conserved cysteine through the conserved F or W. The order of the fields is CDR3 DNA, CDR3 protein, D gene, J gene, V gene, clone size. The D gene is left open where the match is weak. Not every row has a clone size; where given, it reads once, few, many or a size class.

CDR3 DNA: TGTGCCAGCAGCCATGGACAGGGGAGGATGGACTACGAGCAGTACTTC
CDR3 protein: CASSHGQGRMDYEQYF
D gene: TRBD1
J gene: TRBJ2-7
V gene: TRBV6-2/TRBV6-3
clone size: NA

CDR3 DNA: TGTGCCATCAGTGAGTCCCGGGGGTTAGGTGGCTACACCTTC
CDR3 protein: CAISESRGLGGYTF
D gene: NA
J gene: TRBJ1-2
V gene: TRBV10-3
clone size: once

CDR3 DNA: TGTGCCAGCAGCATCAGCGGGAGAGCGTCCGGGGAGCTGTTTTTT
CDR3 protein: CASSISGRASGELFF
D gene: TRBD2
J gene: TRBJ2-2
V gene: TRBV2
clone size: NA

CDR3 DNA: TGTGCCAGCAGTCGGACAGGGGGCCGGGAGACCCAGTACTTC
CDR3 protein: CASSRTGGRETQYF
D gene: TRBD1
J gene: TRBJ2-5
V gene: TRBV6-5
clone size: NA

CDR3 DNA: TGTGCCAGCAGTATACAGGGGGGCTCTGGAAACACCATATATTTT
CDR3 protein: CASSIQGGSGNTIYF
D gene: TRBD1
J gene: TRBJ1-3
V gene: TRBV9
clone size: NA

CDR3 DNA: TGTGCCACCAGTGATCGGACTAGCGGGGGCCCGAACACCGGGGAGCTGTTTTTT
CDR3 protein: CATSDRTSGGPNTGELFF
D gene: TRBD2
J gene: TRBJ2-2
V gene: TRBV24-1
clone size: NA

CDR3 DNA: TGTGCCAGCAGCTTAGAAGCAGGGGGGCAATTCAGCTACACCTTC
CDR3 protein: CASSLEAGGQFSYTF
D gene: TRBD1
J gene: TRBJ1-2
V gene: TRBV11-2
clone size: NA

CDR3 DNA: TGTGCCAGCAGCCCGCGGCGTACATCGGAGTACAATGAGCAGTTCTTC
CDR3 protein: CASSPRRTSEYNEQFF
D gene: NA
J gene: TRBJ2-1
V gene: TRBV5-4
clone size: NA

CDR3 DNA: TGCGCCAGCAGCTTTGGAGGTTACAATGAGCAGTTCTTC
CDR3 protein: CASSFGGYNEQFF
D gene: NA
J gene: TRBJ2-1
V gene: TRBV5-1
clone size: NA

CDR3 DNA: TGTGCCAGCAGTTCCTCCGGGACAGGGTCCTACGAGCAGTACTTC
CDR3 protein: CASSSSGTGSYEQYF
D gene: TRBD1
J gene: TRBJ2-7
V gene: TRBV28
clone size: NA

CDR3 DNA: TGTGCCAGTAGACAGGGAGTACAGCCCCAGCATTTT
CDR3 protein: CASRQGVQPQHF
D gene: NA
J gene: TRBJ1-5
V gene: TRBV19
clone size: few

CDR3 DNA: TGTGCCAGCAGTTTACGGGGCAGGGGAAAAGGAAACACCATATATTTT
CDR3 protein: CASSLRGRGKGNTIYF
D gene: NA
J gene: TRBJ1-3
V gene: TRBV28
clone size: once

CDR3 DNA: TGTGCCAGCAGTTTAAGCGGGATAAACACCGGGGAGCTGTTTTTT
CDR3 protein: CASSLSGINTGELFF
D gene: TRBD2
J gene: TRBJ2-2
V gene: TRBV27
clone size: once

CDR3 DNA: TGTGCCAGTAGTATAACCGCAGACTGGAAGAGCTCCTACAATGAGCAGTTCTTC
CDR3 protein: CASSITADWKSSYNEQFF
D gene: NA
J gene: TRBJ2-1
V gene: TRBV19
clone size: NA

CDR3 DNA: TGTGCCAGCAGACCGCTTGGGGCCTACACTGAAGCTTTCTTT
CDR3 protein: CASRPLGAYTEAFF
D gene: NA
J gene: TRBJ1-1
V gene: TRBV5-4
clone size: NA

CDR3 DNA: TGTGCCAGCAGTTTTGCCACGGACTATGGCTACACCTTC
CDR3 protein: CASSFATDYGYTF
D gene: NA
J gene: TRBJ1-2
V gene: TRBV12-3/TRBV12-4
clone size: NA

CDR3 DNA: TGTGCCAGTAGTCTTGGTGGGGCAGGGGGCGACACCGGGGAGCTGTTTTTT
CDR3 protein: CASSLGGAGGDTGELFF
D gene: TRBD1
J gene: TRBJ2-2
V gene: TRBV19
clone size: few

CDR3 DNA: TGTGCCAGCAGTGGGACTAGCGGGTACGAGCAGTACTTC
CDR3 protein: CASSGTSGYEQYF
D gene: TRBD2
J gene: TRBJ2-7
V gene: TRBV2
clone size: NA

CDR3 DNA: TGTGCCAGCAGCGTAGAACCCCAGGAAGCATCTGAAGCTTTCTTT
CDR3 protein: CASSVEPQEASEAFF
D gene: NA
J gene: TRBJ1-1
V gene: TRBV9
clone size: NA

CDR3 DNA: TGTGCCAGCAGCCAAGGTACGAGGAGGAGCGGGATGGCGCAGTATTTT
CDR3 protein: CASSQGTRRSGMAQYF
D gene: TRBD2
J gene: TRBJ2-3
V gene: TRBV3-1/TRBV3-2
clone size: few

CDR3 DNA: TGTGCCAGCTCATCTATTCCTACCACAGGGCCGAGGGGCTACACCTTC
CDR3 protein: CASSSIPTTGPRGYTF
D gene: NA
J gene: TRBJ1-2
V gene: TRBV18
clone size: NA

CDR3 DNA: TGTGCCAGCAGCTCCCGGGGGGAGGGGGAAAAACTGTTTTTT
CDR3 protein: CASSSRGEGEKLFF
D gene: NA
J gene: TRBJ1-4
V gene: TRBV7-2
clone size: NA

CDR3 DNA: TGTGCCAGCAGCCCCTCAGGGACTAGAAACGAGCAGTACTTC
CDR3 protein: CASSPSGTRNEQYF
D gene: TRBD2
J gene: TRBJ2-7
V gene: TRBV7-9
clone size: NA

CDR3 DNA: TGTGCCAGCAGTTTACGGGGGACTAATGAAAAACTGTTTTTT
CDR3 protein: CASSLRGTNEKLFF
D gene: NA
J gene: TRBJ1-4
V gene: TRBV28
clone size: NA

CDR3 DNA: TGTGCCAGTAATAGTGGGCATATGGATGAGCAGTTCTTC
CDR3 protein: CASNSGHMDEQFF
D gene: NA
J gene: TRBJ2-1
V gene: TRBV19
clone size: once

CDR3 DNA: TGTGCCAGCGGGACTAAGGATTACGCATGGAATCAGCCCCAGCATTTT
CDR3 protein: CASGTKDYAWNQPQHF
D gene: NA
J gene: TRBJ1-5
V gene: TRBV28
clone size: NA

CDR3 DNA: TGTGCCAGCAGTTCACAGGGGGTCTATGGCTACACCTTC
CDR3 protein: CASSSQGVYGYTF
D gene: TRBD1
J gene: TRBJ1-2
V gene: TRBV28
clone size: NA

CDR3 DNA: TGCGCCAGCAGCCAAGATGAGAGGTCCTACAATGAGCAGTTCTTC
CDR3 protein: CASSQDERSYNEQFF
D gene: NA
J gene: TRBJ2-1
V gene: TRBV4-1
clone size: NA

CDR3 DNA: TGTGCCAGCAGCCCGACAGGGTCGACTCGTGAAAACACCATATATTTT
CDR3 protein: CASSPTGSTRENTIYF
D gene: TRBD1
J gene: TRBJ1-3
V gene: TRBV3-1/TRBV3-2
clone size: NA